This passage covers 21 T cell receptor beta chains from one sample sequenced in a study of TIL therapy for anti-PD-1-resistant metastatic lung cancer. The immunoSEQ assay was v3. Clones were read by immunoSEQ multiplex PCR, and TCRdb kept only the in-frame ones, dropping some. The profile shows over 20,000 clones, over 60% of them singletons. As to time point: pre-treatment sample, taken before nivolumab and TIL therapy. Most excised metastases sampled were pleural nodules or supraclavicular lymph nodes. The specimen was tumor tissue, collected at baseline. The receptors come from a person between 25 and 80 years old with non-small cell lung cancer.

CDR3 sequence: CASSLRADTYSNQPQHF. CDR3 DNA: TGTGCCAGCAGTTTACGGGCAGACACTTATAGCAATCAGCCCCAGCATTTT. The rearrangement joins TRBV27 to TRBJ1-5; D is ambiguous. The CDR3 covers 17 residues. CDR1 and CDR2 from the germline V gene are MNHEY and SMNVEV (reference sequence). V was cut by 2 bases and J by 0 bases, with 14 bases left in between.

This sequence joins TRBV11-3 and TRBJ2-5; D remains unclear. The CDR3 contains 10 residues. CDR1 is SGHNT, CDR2 YENEEA, per germline. Trimming pared 5 bases from V and 4 bases from J, leaving 2 bases between. The DNA of the CDR3 is TGTGCCAGCAGCGGAGAGACCCAGTACTTC. Translating it yields CASSGETQYF.

The gene calls are TRBV5-1 and TRBJ2-5; a weak D match, TRBD1 (5 bases). Trimming stripped 4 bases from V and 0 bases from J, with 10 bases between. This CDR3 spans 14 amino acids. Germline V CDR1 and CDR2: SGHRS, YFSETQ. CDR3 bases: TGCGCCAGCAGCGCGACAGAGTACCAAGAGACCCAGTACTTC. Translation: CASSATEYQETQYF.

This clone was observed once. V is TRBV5-5 and J is TRBJ2-5; D is possibly TRBD2 (6 bases). V shed 3 bases and J shed 1 base, with 7 bases lying between them. The germline gives CDR1 SGHKS, CDR2 YYEKEE (reference sequence). The CDR3 runs to 13 residues. CDR3 protein: CASSWGLQETQYF. CDR3 nucleotides: TGTGCCAGCAGCTGGGGACTCCAAGAGACCCAGTACTTC.

This clone was observed a single time. This chain connects TRBV7-9 to TRBJ1-4, with 9 bases matching TRBD1. V gave up 1 base and J gave up 7 bases; unmatched junction bases: 4. Looked up from germline, CDR1 is SEHNR and CDR2 is FQNEAQ (reference sequence). CDR3 length: 15 residues. This CDR3 is CASSLVTGGVEKLFF. The CDR3 coding sequence is TGTGCCAGCAGCTTAGTTACAGGGGGCGTTGAAAAACTGTTTTTT.

The chain's CDR3 is CASSPGPDYEQYF. CDR3 DNA sequence: TGTGCCAGCAGCCCTGGACCTGACTACGAGCAGTACTTC. The chain joins TRBV7-6 to TRBJ2-7; D not resolved. V lost 5 bases to trimming and J lost 3 bases, with 11 bases between them. Germline loops: CDR1 SGHVS, CDR2 FNYEAQ. The CDR3 runs to 13 residues.

In DNA form, the CDR3 reads TGTGCCAGCTCACCGATCGCGGGGCGAGGGGAGACCCAGTACTTC. The encoded protein is CASSPIAGRGETQYF. This rearrangement joins TRBV18 to TRBJ2-5; a weak D match, TRBD2 (6 bases). The CDR3 contains 15 residues. V was pared by 3 bases and J by 5 bases, with 16 bases between. Per germline, CDR1 KGHSH and CDR2 LQKENI.

The rearrangement links TRBV19 to TRBJ1-5; the D is unclear. Looked up from germline, CDR1 is LNHDA and CDR2 is SQIVND (reference sequence). The CDR3 consists of 15 residues. Deletions cut 5 bases from V and 0 bases from J, with 11 bases between. This chain's CDR3 is CASSPVGNSNQPQHF. The CDR3, as DNA: TGTGCCAGTAGTCCCGTGGGGAATAGCAATCAGCCCCAGCATTTT.

The rearrangement links TRBV2 to TRBJ2-1; tentative D call: TRBD1 (6 bases). The CDR3 contains 15 residues. The ends were cut back, 5 bases at V and 3 bases at J, with 14 bases in the middle. Germline values: CDR1 SNHLY, CDR2 FYNNEI. The DNA of the CDR3 is TGTGCCAGCAGTCCGCGGACAGATTTCTACAATGAGCAGTTCTTC. Amino acids: CASSPRTDFYNEQFF.

CDR3 in amino acids: CASSLTGAGANVLTF. In DNA, the CDR3 is TGTGCCAGCAGCCTTACAGGGGCTGGGGCCAACGTCCTGACTTTC. The gene calls are TRBV7-2 and TRBJ2-6; 7 nucleotides match TRBD1. The CDR3 has 15 residues. The V gene end was trimmed by 5 bases and the J gene end by 2 bases; junction bases not matched to a gene: 3. The germline V gene encodes CDR1 SGHTA and CDR2 FQGNSA.

The V gene is TRBV10-2, the J gene TRBJ1-2, with a possible D match to TRBD1 (5 bases). The CDR3 is 14 amino acids. Trimming removed 7 bases at V and 0 bases at J, with 12 bases between. Germline-derived CDR1 and CDR2 are WSHSY and SAAADI. The CDR3 spells CASIGTSTNYGYTF. The CDR3 DNA reads as TGCGCCAGCATAGGGACGTCGACTAACTATGGCTACACCTTC.

V gene TRBV19 combines with J gene TRBJ1-5; D unresolved. The germline CDR1 and CDR2 sequences are LNHDA and SQIVND (reference sequence). CDR3 length: 16 residues. Between the trimmed V and J ends, which lost 3 bases and 1 base, there was a span of 13 bases. The CDR3 DNA is TGTGCCAGTAGTATCGGTGCATGGGAAAGCAATCAGCCCCAGCATTTT. This gives the protein CASSIGAWESNQPQHF.

The J gene is TRBJ2-3, the V gene TRBV11-2; 12 bases match TRBD2. The CDR3 contains 16 residues. The trim removed 3 bases at V and 2 bases at J, leaving 3 bases unmatched. The germline V gene encodes CDR1 SGHAT and CDR2 FQNNGV. The CDR3 here is CASSFRLAGVTDTQYF. The CDR3 nucleotides read TGTGCCAGCAGCTTTAGACTAGCGGGGGTCACAGATACGCAGTATTTT.

DNA of the CDR3: TGTGCCAGCAGTTACTCGAAGGGCAGGGTTTTCGAAAAACTGTTTTTT. It encodes CASSYSKGRVFEKLFF. The V call is TRBV6-5, the J call TRBJ1-4, with D maybe TRBD1 (5 bases). V was shortened by 0 bases and J by 8 bases, with 16 bases between the two germline ends. Germline V gene data show CDR1 as MNHEY and CDR2 as SVGAGI. The CDR3 runs to 16 residues.

This clone turned up a few times. This sequence joins TRBV9 and TRBJ1-1; weak D call: TRBD1 (5 bases). The V gene lost 4 bases and the J gene lost 4 bases, with 11 bases spanning the gap. CDR3 length: 13 amino acids. CDR1 SGDLS and CDR2 YYNGEE come from the germline V gene. The CDR3 bases are TGTGCCAGCAGCCCCCAGGGTTCCACTGAAGCTTTCTTT. Its protein product is CASSPQGSTEAFF. Variable domain in full (rest from reference TRBV9 and TRBJ1-1): DSGVTQTPKHLITATGQRVTLRCSPRSGDLSVYWYQQSLDQGLQFLIQYYNGEERAKGNILERFSAQQFPDLHSELNLSSLELGDSALYFCASSPQGSTEAFFGQGTRLTVV.

The chain couples TRBV23-1 to TRBJ2-3; TRBD2 matches 14 bases. TRBV23-1 is given ORF status, its function remaining uncertain. V shed 3 bases and J 0 bases; nucleotides not matched to a gene: 8. The CDR3 is 19 residues long. As DNA, the CDR3 is TGCGCCAGCAGTCACCCCGGGACTAGCGGGGGTGGTAGCACAGATACGCAGTATTTT. The encoded protein is CASSHPGTSGGGSTDTQYF.

A single count supports this clone. V is TRBV5-1 and J is TRBJ1-6; tentatively, D is TRBD1 (5 bases). The CDR3 contains 16 residues. The germline V gene encodes CDR1 SGHRS and CDR2 YFSETQ. Trimming removed 0 bases from V and 8 bases from J, with 15 bases in between. CDR3 sequence (DNA): TGCGCCAGCAGCTTGGAAGGGGCCCTTGTCCATTCACCCCTCCACTTT. Encoded protein: CASSLEGALVHSPLHF.

This clone was counted between two and nine times. The chain recombines TRBV7-2 with TRBJ1-4; 9 nucleotides match TRBD1. This CDR3 is built from 17 residues. Trimming took 5 bases from V and 3 from J; bases not matched to a gene: 10. The V gene's germline CDR1 is SGHTA and CDR2 FQGNSA. The CDR3 is CASSQQIRTGANEKLFF. The CDR3 nucleotides are TGTGCCAGCAGCCAACAGATAAGGACAGGGGCTAATGAAAAACTGTTTTTT. Complete variable domain (other parts from reference TRBV7-2 and TRBJ1-4): GAGVSQSPSNKVTEKGKDVELRCDPISGHTALYWYRQSLGQGLEFLIYFQGNSAPDKSGLPSDRFSAERTGGSVSTLTIQRTQQEDSAVYLCASSQQIRTGANEKLFFGSGTQLSVL.

V usage is TRBV6-1 and J usage is TRBJ2-5; 7 bases match TRBD1. The end of the DNA is better explained by TRBJ2-7, so the J call may be wrong. This CDR3 has 15 amino acids. Germline loops: CDR1 MNHNS, CDR2 SASEGT. CDR3 sequence: CASRRDSLSSYEQYF. The DNA for the CDR3 is TGTGCCAGCAGAAGGGACAGCCTTAGCTCCTACGAGCAGTACTTC.

This clone turned up a few times. The rearrangement uses TRBV11-3 and TRBJ2-5; unclear D gene. Germline assignment: CDR1 SGHNT and CDR2 YENEEA. The CDR3 has 14 residues. V dropped 5 bases and J dropped 1 base, with 11 bases sitting between them. The CDR3 DNA sequence: TGTGCCAGCAGCCCACGCTCCGCCCAAGAGACCCAGTACTTC. Its protein is CASSPRSAQETQYF. Supplemented by reference TRBV11-3 and TRBJ2-5, the full variable domain reads EAGVVQSPRYKIIEKKQPVAFWCNPISGHNTLYWYLQNLGQGPELLIRYENEEAVDDSQLPKDRFSAERLKGVDSTLKIQPAELGDSAVYLCASSPRSAQETQYFGPGTRLLVL.

The J gene is TRBJ2-1, the V gene TRBV19; 12 bases are shared with TRBD2. The CDR3 sequence is 15 residues long. Germline trimming cut 2 bases from V and 7 bases from J; bases unmatched to any gene: 3. CDR1 is LNHDA, CDR2 SQIVND, per germline (reference sequence). CDR3 region: CASSISSGGANEQFF. CDR3 sequence (DNA): TGTGCCAGTAGTATATCTAGCGGGGGGGCTAATGAGCAGTTCTTC.